This paragraph reports one TCR beta chain. Its antigen remains unknown. This entry belongs to a study of T cell responses to AZD1222 COVID-19 vaccine. The repertoire was sequenced with immunoSEQ multiplex PCR; TCRdb's copy has only in-frame clones and lacks some. The sample has about 150,000 clones; about 83% are singletons. This CDR3 is 16 amino acids long. Germline V CDR1 and CDR2: LGHDT, YNNKEL (reference sequence). Deletions cut 0 bases from V and 7 bases from J, with 18 bases between. Findings and caveats of the study: The number of AZD1222 recipients seropositive at baseline was only 6 or 7. Possibly, clonal diversity was underestimated; donors were largely white British and included more females. In all cases, repertoires were sampled only after the peak T cell response. CD4 TCRs covered the whole spike, strongest at regions 160-218 and 743-854.

The J gene is TRBJ1-2, the V gene TRBV3-1 (or the pseudogene TRBV3-2); D remains unclear. Here the sequenced sample was peripheral blood, taken 28 days after the second AZD1222 dose. This TCR was sampled from an adult who received the AZD1222 COVID-19 vaccine. CDR3 in amino acids: CASSQEGRGLIGGYTF. Here the CDR3 DNA reads TGTGCCAGCAGCCAAGAAGGGAGAGGCCTCATAGGTGGCTACACCTTC.